This entry is about one T cell receptor beta chain. The antigen is not known. The J segment lost 1 base and the V segment lost 10 bases, leaving 3 bases of the junction unmatched. The CDR3 spans 13 residues. Germline V gene sequence: CDR1 MGHDK, CDR2 SYGVNS. These data are taken from a study of beta chain features in type 1 diabetes. Study-level points and caveats: Patients' naive, central memory and Treg TCRB repertoires seemed closer to one another than those of healthy donors. Junctions at VDJ sites from type 1 diabetes patients had fewer insertions and more deletions.

The entirety of the isolated RNA underwent reverse transcription, so expressed TCRB transcripts were sequenced. Profiling relied on immunoSEQ multiplex PCR, and the TCRdb table lists in-frame clones only, not all of them. The sample carries roughly 370,000 clones, roughly 14% recorded once. The chain employs TRBV25-1 and TRBJ2-2, with 7 bases fitting TRBD1. Source material: naive CD4+ T cells from blood. The receptor was isolated from a man aged 25 to 40 in good health. The CDR3 region has the DNA TGTGCCACCGACAGGGTGAACACCGGGGAGCTGTTTTTT. It yields the protein CATDRVNTGELFF.